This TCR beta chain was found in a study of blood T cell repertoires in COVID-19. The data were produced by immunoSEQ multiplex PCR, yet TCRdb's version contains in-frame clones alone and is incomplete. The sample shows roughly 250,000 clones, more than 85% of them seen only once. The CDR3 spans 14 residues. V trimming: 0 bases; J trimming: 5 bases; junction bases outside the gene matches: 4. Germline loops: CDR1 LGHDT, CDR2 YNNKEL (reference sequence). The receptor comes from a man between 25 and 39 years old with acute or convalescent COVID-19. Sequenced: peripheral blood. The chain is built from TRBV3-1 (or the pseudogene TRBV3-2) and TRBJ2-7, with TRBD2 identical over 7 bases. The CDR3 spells CASSQDGGGNEQYF. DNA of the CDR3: TGTGCCAGCAGCCAAGACGGCGGGGGAAACGAGCAGTACTTC.